This section outlines one T cell receptor (beta chain) sequence together with its context. The antigen remains undetermined. The data are from a study of cytomegalovirus exposure and HLA in healthy donors. 60 Vbeta and 13 Jbeta primers were used in PCR. Using immunoSEQ multiplex PCR, the repertoire was profiled, and TCRdb retains in-frame clones only, with some absent. The profile shows some 130,000 clones, 80% of them singletons. CDR3 size: 14 residues. The germline CDR1 and CDR2 sequences are MDHEN and SYDVKM. V was clipped by 5 bases and J by 6 bases; unmatched bases: 8. Donors were nominally healthy when sampled, though unrecorded immune exposures were likely. Study-wide findings and caveats: Researchers reported in a later analysis that common viral pathogens appeared linked to several top clusters.

Sequences were obtained from PBMCs. This sequence was found in a middle-aged man in good health and CMV-seronegative. The rearrangement uses TRBV28 and TRBJ1-2; 8 bases line up with TRBD1. CDR3: CASSLPGQGNGYTF. The CDR3 bases are TGTGCCAGCAGTCTACCTGGACAGGGAAATGGCTACACCTTC.